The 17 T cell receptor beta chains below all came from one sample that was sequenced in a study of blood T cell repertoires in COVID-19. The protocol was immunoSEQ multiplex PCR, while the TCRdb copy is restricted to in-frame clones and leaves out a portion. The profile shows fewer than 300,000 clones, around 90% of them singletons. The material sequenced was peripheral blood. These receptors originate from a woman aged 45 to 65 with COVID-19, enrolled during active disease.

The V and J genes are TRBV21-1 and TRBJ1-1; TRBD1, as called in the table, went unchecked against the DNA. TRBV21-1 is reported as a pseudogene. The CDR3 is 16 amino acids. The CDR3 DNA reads TGTGCCAGCAGCAAAGAGGACAGGGTTTCGAACACTGAAGCTTTCTTT. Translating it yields CASSKEDRVSNTEAFF.

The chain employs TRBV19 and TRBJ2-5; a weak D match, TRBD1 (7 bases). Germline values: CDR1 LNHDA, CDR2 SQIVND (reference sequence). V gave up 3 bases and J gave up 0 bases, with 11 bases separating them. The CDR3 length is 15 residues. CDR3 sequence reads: CASSITRGDQETQYF. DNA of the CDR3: TGTGCCAGTAGTATTACCAGGGGGGACCAAGAGACCCAGTACTTC.

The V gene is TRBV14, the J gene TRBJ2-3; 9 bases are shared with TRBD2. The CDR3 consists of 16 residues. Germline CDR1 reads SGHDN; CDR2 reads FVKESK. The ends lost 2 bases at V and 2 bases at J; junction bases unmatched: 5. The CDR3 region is CASSQRLAGHTDTQYF. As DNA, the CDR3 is TGTGCCAGCAGCCAACGTCTAGCGGGACACACAGATACGCAGTATTTT.

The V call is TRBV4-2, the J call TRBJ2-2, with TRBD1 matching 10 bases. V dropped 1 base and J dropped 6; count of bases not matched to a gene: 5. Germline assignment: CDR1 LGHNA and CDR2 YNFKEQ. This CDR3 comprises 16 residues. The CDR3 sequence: CASSQGGQGVSGELFF. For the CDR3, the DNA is TGTGCCAGCAGCCAAGGTGGACAGGGGGTTTCCGGGGAGCTGTTTTTT.

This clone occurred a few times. CDR3 in amino acids: CATSDSIAGGDLDTQYF. In nucleotides, the CDR3 is TGTGCCACCAGTGACTCCATAGCGGGAGGGGACTTAGATACGCAGTATTTT. The chain recombines TRBV24-1 with TRBJ2-3; 11 bases map to TRBD2. This CDR3 comprises 17 residues. The V gene's germline CDR1 is KGHDR and CDR2 SFDVKD. V shed 4 bases, J shed 5 bases, and the junction held 10 bases outside the gene matches.

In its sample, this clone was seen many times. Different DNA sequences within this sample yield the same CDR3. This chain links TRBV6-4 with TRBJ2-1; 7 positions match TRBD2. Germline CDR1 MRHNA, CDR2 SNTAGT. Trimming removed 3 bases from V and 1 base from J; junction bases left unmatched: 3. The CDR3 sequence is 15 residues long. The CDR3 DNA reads TGTGCCAGCAGTGATTCTAGCGGATCCTACAATGAGCAGTTCTTC. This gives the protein CASSDSSGSYNEQFF.

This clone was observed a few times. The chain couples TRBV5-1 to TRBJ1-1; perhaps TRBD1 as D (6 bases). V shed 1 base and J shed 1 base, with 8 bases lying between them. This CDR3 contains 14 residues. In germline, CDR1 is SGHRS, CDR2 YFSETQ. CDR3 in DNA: TGCGCCAGCAGCTTGCAGGGGAGGAACACTGAAGCTTTCTTT. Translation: CASSLQGRNTEAFF.

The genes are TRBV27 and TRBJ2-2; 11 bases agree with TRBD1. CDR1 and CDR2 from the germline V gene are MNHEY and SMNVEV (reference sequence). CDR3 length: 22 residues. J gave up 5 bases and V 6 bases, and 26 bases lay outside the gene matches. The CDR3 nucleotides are TGTGCCAGCAGCCCCCTAGCGATCACTTCGGGGGCCGGGACAGGGGGTACCGGGGAGCTGTTTTTT. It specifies CASSPLAITSGAGTGGTGELFF.

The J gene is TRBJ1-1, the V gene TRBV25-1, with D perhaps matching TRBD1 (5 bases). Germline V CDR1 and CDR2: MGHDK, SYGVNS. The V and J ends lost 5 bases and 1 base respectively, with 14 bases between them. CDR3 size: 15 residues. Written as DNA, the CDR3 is TGTGCCAGCAGTACCCGGGGGGGAACGAACACTGAAGCTTTCTTT. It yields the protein CASSTRGGTNTEAFF. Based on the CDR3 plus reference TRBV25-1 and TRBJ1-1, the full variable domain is EADIYQTPRYLVIGTGKKITLECSQTMGHDKMYWYQQDPGMELHLIHYSYGVNSTEKGDLSSESTVSRIRTEHFPLTLESARPSHTSQYLCASSTRGGTNTEAFFGQGTRLTVV.

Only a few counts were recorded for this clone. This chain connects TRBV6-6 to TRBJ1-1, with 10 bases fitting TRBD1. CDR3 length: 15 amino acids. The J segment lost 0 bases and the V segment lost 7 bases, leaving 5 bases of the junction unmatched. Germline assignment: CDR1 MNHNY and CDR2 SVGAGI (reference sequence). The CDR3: CASNRDRGMNTEAFF. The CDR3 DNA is TGTGCCAGCAATCGGGACAGGGGTATGAACACTGAAGCTTTCTTT.

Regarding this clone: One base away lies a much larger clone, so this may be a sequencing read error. CDR3: CASSLAGGTYNEQFF. In DNA form, the CDR3 reads TGTGCCAGCAGCTTAGCGGGAGGCACCTACAATGAGCAGTTCTTC. The J gene is TRBJ2-1, the V gene TRBV7-3; 8 nucleotides agree with TRBD2. V was pared by 2 bases and J by 2 bases, with 2 bases of the junction left unmatched. The CDR3 totals 15 residues. CDR1 and CDR2 (germline): SGHTA, FQGTGA.

CDR3 coding DNA: TGTGCCAGCAGCTTAGGCGTAACCAAAAACATTCAGTACTTC. This translates into CASSLGVTKNIQYF. J is TRBJ2-4 and V is TRBV7-2; D unresolved. There are 14 residues in the CDR3. V was cut by 1 base and J by 2 bases, with 6 bases left in between. Germline CDR1 is SGHTA and CDR2 is FQGNSA.

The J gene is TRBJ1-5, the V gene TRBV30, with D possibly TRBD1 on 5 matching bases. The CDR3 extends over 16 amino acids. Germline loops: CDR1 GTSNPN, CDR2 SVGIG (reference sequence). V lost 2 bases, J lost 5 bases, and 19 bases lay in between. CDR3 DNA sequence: TGTGCCTGGAGTCCCCGGGGGAGGGCGGACGATCAGCCCCAGCATTTT. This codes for CAWSPRGRADDQPQHF. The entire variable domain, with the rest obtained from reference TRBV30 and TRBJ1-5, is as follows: SQTIHQWPATLVQPVGSPLSLECTVEGTSNPNLYWYRQAAGRGLQLLFYSVGIGQISSEVPQNLSASRPQDRQFILSSKKLLLSDSGFYLCAWSPRGRADDQPQHFGDGTRLSIL.

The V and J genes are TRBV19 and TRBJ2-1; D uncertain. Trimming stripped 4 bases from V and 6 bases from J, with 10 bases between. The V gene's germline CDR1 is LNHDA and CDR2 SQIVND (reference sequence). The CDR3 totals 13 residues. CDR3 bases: TGTGCCAGTAGTACCCATGGCGGCAATGAGCAGTTCTTC. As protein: CASSTHGGNEQFF.

CDR3 protein: CASSYGGTVGTGELFF. As DNA, the CDR3 is TGTGCCAGCAGTTACGGAGGGACGGTTGGAACCGGGGAGCTGTTTTTT. The chain employs TRBV6-5 and TRBJ2-2; tentative D call: TRBD2 (6 bases). Per germline, CDR1 MNHEY and CDR2 SVGAGI. V lost 2 bases and J 5 bases, leaving 15 bases between the germline ends. The CDR3 is 16 residues long.

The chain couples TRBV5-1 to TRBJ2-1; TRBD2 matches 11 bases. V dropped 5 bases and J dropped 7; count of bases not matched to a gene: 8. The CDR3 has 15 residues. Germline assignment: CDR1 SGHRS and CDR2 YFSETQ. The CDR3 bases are TGCGCCAGCAGATCCGGGACTAGCGGCCCTAATGAGCAGTTCTTC. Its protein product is CASRSGTSGPNEQFF. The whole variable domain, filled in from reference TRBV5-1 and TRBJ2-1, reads KAGVTQTPRYLIKTRGQQVTLSCSPISGHRSVSWYQQTPGQGLQFLFEYFSETQRNKGNFPGRFSGRQFSNSRSEMNVSTLELGDSALYLCASRSGTSGPNEQFFGPGTRLTVL.

The CDR3 nucleotides read TGCAGCGTTGTTTTAGCGGGAGGACCTAATAACGAGCAGTACTTC. It is translated as CSVVLAGGPNNEQYF. The rearrangement joins TRBV29-1 to TRBJ2-7; 10 bases are a match to TRBD2. Germline V lookup: CDR1 SQVTM, CDR2 ANQGSEA. The CDR3 is made up of 15 amino acids. V was clipped by 4 bases and J by 5 bases; unmatched bases: 11.